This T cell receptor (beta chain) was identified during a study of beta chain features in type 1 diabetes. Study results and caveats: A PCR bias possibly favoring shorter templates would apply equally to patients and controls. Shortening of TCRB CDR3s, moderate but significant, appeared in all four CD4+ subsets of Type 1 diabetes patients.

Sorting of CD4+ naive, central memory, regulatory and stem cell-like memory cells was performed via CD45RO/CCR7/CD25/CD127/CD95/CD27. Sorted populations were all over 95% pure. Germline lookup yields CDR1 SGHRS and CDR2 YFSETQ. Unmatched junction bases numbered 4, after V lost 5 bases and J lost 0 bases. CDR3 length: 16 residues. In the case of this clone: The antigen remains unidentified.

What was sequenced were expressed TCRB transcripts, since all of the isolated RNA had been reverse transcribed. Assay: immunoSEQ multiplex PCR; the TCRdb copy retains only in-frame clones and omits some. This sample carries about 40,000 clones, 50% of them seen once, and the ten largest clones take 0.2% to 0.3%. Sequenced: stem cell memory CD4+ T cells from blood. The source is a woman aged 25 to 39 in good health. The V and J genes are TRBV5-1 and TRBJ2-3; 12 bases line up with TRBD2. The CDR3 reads CASRRTSGVSTDTQYF. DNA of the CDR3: TGCGCCAGCAGACGGACTAGCGGGGTCAGCACAGATACGCAGTATTTT.